The entry that follows covers one TCR beta chain sequence. Germline V gene data show CDR1 as SGDLS and CDR2 as YYNGEE. The V and J ends lost 0 bases and 6 bases, in that order; junction bases with no gene match: 3. This CDR3 comprises 13 residues. This specimen comes from a study of blood T cell repertoires in COVID-19. Whole-study context: The samples span acute and convalescent COVID-19 from the United States, Italy and Spain.

Measured with immunoSEQ multiplex PCR; TCRdb has only the in-frame clones, and not every one. The sample holds fewer than 300,000 clones, around 89% seen once. Seattle's enrolled individuals joined amid active infection and were then monitored longitudinally. Sample: peripheral blood. This chain joins TRBV9 and TRBJ2-7; 7 bases agree with TRBD2. This sequence originates from a woman aged 50 to 65 with COVID-19, enrolled during active disease. The chain's CDR3 is CASSVAGGVEQYF. The DNA for the CDR3 is TGTGCCAGCAGCGTAGCTGGGGGGGTCGAGCAGTACTTC.